Below are 32 T cell receptor beta chains sequenced from a single sample in a study of T cell changes during pregnancy in multiple sclerosis. This table comes from immunoSEQ multiplex PCR, and its TCRdb copy is limited to in-frame clones, with some not included. The sample yields about 44,000 clones, 89% seen once. Here the sequenced sample was CD4+ T cells from peripheral blood mononuclear cells, taken after pregnancy. These receptors all come from a female donor with multiple sclerosis, enrolled in a pregnancy study.

V is TRBV5-4 and J is TRBJ2-1; 10 bases match TRBD2. CDR3 length: 15 amino acids. Trimming cost V 2 bases and J 10 bases; bases outside gene matches: 9. The germline CDR1 and CDR2 sequences are SGHNT and YYREEE (reference sequence). CDR3 protein: CASSFPSGSHREQFF. In DNA, the CDR3 is TGTGCCAGCAGCTTCCCTAGCGGGAGTCACAGGGAGCAGTTCTTC.

The rearrangement joins TRBV28 to TRBJ1-5, with 7 bases fitting TRBD1. Germline V gives CDR1 MDHEN, CDR2 SYDVKM. V trimming: 5 bases; J trimming: 5 bases; junction bases outside the gene matches: 9. The CDR3 extends over 15 amino acids. CDR3 nucleotides: TGTGCCAGCAGTCTCCTGGACAGGAGGGATCAGCCCCAGCATTTT. It is translated as CASSLLDRRDQPQHF.

The chain uses TRBV5-4 and TRBJ2-6; 8 bases line up with TRBD2. The CDR3 contains 19 residues. Germline assignment: CDR1 SGHNT and CDR2 YYREEE (reference sequence). Unmatched junction bases numbered 12, after V lost 4 bases and J lost 0 bases. The CDR3 coding sequence is TGTGCCAGCAGCCAAGGACTAGCTGCTATGAGCTCTGGGGCCAACGTCCTGACTTTC. Translation gives CASSQGLAAMSSGANVLTF.

The rearrangement links TRBV7-9 to TRBJ2-7; D perhaps matches TRBD1 (6 bases). The V gene lost 5 bases and the J gene lost 3 bases, with 11 bases spanning the gap. Germline V gives CDR1 SEHNR, CDR2 FQNEAQ (reference sequence). The CDR3 is 13 amino acids. DNA for the CDR3: TGTGCCAGCAGCCGGGACAACCTCTACGAGCAGTACTTC. As protein: CASSRDNLYEQYF.

The chain is built from TRBV6-1 and TRBJ2-7, with 11 bases lining up with TRBD1. There are 15 residues in the CDR3. After removal of 5 bases from V and 3 bases from J, the junction contained 6 bases not matched to a gene. CDR1 and CDR2 from the germline V gene are MNHNS and SASEGT. The CDR3 bases are TGTGCCAGCAGTCCTGCTGGGACAGGGGGCTACGAGCAGTACTTC. It yields the protein CASSPAGTGGYEQYF.

The chain employs TRBV19 and TRBJ2-4, with TRBD1 as a possible D gene (5 bases). Per the germline V gene, CDR1 is LNHDA and CDR2 is SQIVND (reference sequence). The CDR3 covers 15 residues. V shed 0 bases and J shed 4 bases, with 10 bases lying between them. The CDR3 loop reads CASSIDFPGKNIQYF. The DNA for the CDR3 is TGTGCCAGTAGTATAGATTTCCCAGGGAAAAACATTCAGTACTTC.

The chain has TRBV4-2 and TRBJ2-3, with D maybe TRBD1 (6 bases). Germline loops: CDR1 LGHNA, CDR2 YNFKEQ. The V end was cut by 7 bases, the J end by 3 bases, with 20 bases between. The CDR3 sequence is 16 residues long. The CDR3, as DNA: TGTGCCAGCAAATGGGCCCTACAGGGTACAACAGATACGCAGTATTTT. Translated, it gives CASKWALQGTTDTQYF.

This clone was detected once. CDR3 region: CASSFLRDNEQFF. CDR3 nucleotides: TGCGCCAGCAGCTTCCTCAGGGACAATGAGCAGTTCTTC. This chain links TRBV5-1 with TRBJ2-1; tentative D call: TRBD1 (5 bases). Germline CDR1 reads SGHRS; CDR2 reads YFSETQ. V dropped 2 bases and J dropped 5 bases, with 8 bases sitting between them. The CDR3 sequence is 13 residues long.

The chain combines TRBV9 with TRBJ2-1; the D gene is possibly TRBD1 (5 bases). With 1 base removed from V and 9 bases from J, the gap between germline ends came to 17 bases. Germline values: CDR1 SGDLS, CDR2 YYNGEE. The length of the CDR3 is 15 residues. The CDR3 DNA follows: TGTGCCAGCAGCGTAAATCAGGGCACGTTCGGTGAGCAGTTCTTC. Translation gives CASSVNQGTFGEQFF.

The rearrangement links TRBV11-2 to TRBJ1-1; D gene uncertain. From germline, CDR1 is SGHAT and CDR2 FQNNGV. This CDR3 comprises 14 residues. The ends were cut back, 6 bases at V and 4 bases at J, with 15 bases in the middle. The CDR3 nucleotides are TGTGCCAGCAGTCTTCGGGAGTCGGGCACTGAAGCTTTCTTT. Translated: CASSLRESGTEAFF.

The V and J genes are TRBV7-3 and TRBJ2-7, with 12 bases identical to TRBD2. The V and J ends lost 5 bases and 5 bases, in that order; junction bases with no gene match: 7. The germline CDR1 and CDR2 sequences are SGHTA and FQGTGA. The length of the CDR3 is 15 residues. The DNA for the CDR3 is TGTGCCAGCAGCACAAGACTAGCGGGAGTGGACGAGCAGTACTTC. Its translation: CASSTRLAGVDEQYF.

This sequence joins TRBV28 and TRBJ2-3; D may be TRBD1 (5 bases). The V and J ends lost 4 bases and 4 bases respectively, with 15 bases between them. Germline V gives CDR1 MDHEN, CDR2 SYDVKM. The CDR3 covers 15 residues. CDR3 loop: CASSSGGASADTQYF. The CDR3 DNA sequence: TGTGCCAGCAGTTCCGGTGGGGCGTCCGCAGATACGCAGTATTTT.

The chain joins TRBV28 to TRBJ1-5; 9 bases align to TRBD1. CDR1 MDHEN and CDR2 SYDVKM come from the germline V gene. This CDR3 is built from 15 residues. J was trimmed by 4 bases and V by 6 bases; bases with no gene match: 7. The DNA for the CDR3 is TGTGCCAGCAGCCGTGACAGGGGGGAAAATCAGCCCCAGCATTTT. Translating it yields CASSRDRGENQPQHF.

This rearrangement joins TRBV30 to TRBJ2-5, with 8 bases fitting TRBD1. The J call may not be correct, given that the DNA end is closer to TRBJ2-7. The germline CDR1 and CDR2 sequences are GTSNPN and SVGIG (reference sequence). CDR3 length: 15 amino acids. This CDR3 is CAWQPRQGLIYEQYF. The CDR3 DNA reads as TGTGCCTGGCAGCCAAGACAGGGGTTAATCTACGAGCAGTACTTC.

V and J are TRBV30 and TRBJ2-1; the match to TRBD2 covers 7 bases. After removal of 0 bases from V and 0 bases from J, the junction contained 8 bases not matched to a gene. The CDR3 runs to 17 residues. The germline V gene has CDR1 GTSNPN and CDR2 SVGIG (reference sequence). The CDR3, as DNA: TGTGCCTGGAGTGTACATCGAGCGGGGAGCTCCTACAATGAGCAGTTCTTC. This sequence encodes CAWSVHRAGSSYNEQFF.

The rearrangement links TRBV28 to TRBJ2-2; TRBD1 aligns across 10 bases. Germline V CDR1 and CDR2: MDHEN, SYDVKM. This CDR3 is built from 17 residues. V shed 4 bases and J 1 base; nucleotides not matched to a gene: 6. CDR3 amino acids: CASSSPGQGWNTGELFF. DNA of the CDR3: TGTGCCAGCAGTTCTCCGGGACAGGGGTGGAACACCGGGGAGCTGTTTTTT.

The chain uses TRBV5-4 and TRBJ1-2; possible D gene TRBD1, 5 bases. V was pared by 3 bases and J by 2 bases, with 20 bases between. The CDR3 has 17 amino acids. CDR1 SGHNT and CDR2 YYREEE come from the germline V gene (reference sequence). This CDR3 is CASSSTANRWTNYGYTF. The CDR3 DNA reads TGTGCCAGCAGCTCGACCGCTAACAGGTGGACAAACTATGGCTACACCTTC.

The gene calls are TRBV5-1 and TRBJ1-2; D gene uncertain. V was shortened by 0 bases and J by 2 bases, with 8 bases between the two germline ends. The CDR3 has 14 residues. Looked up from germline, CDR1 is SGHRS and CDR2 is YFSETQ. The CDR3 DNA reads TGCGCCAGCAGCTTGGAAGCGGAGAACTATGGCTACACCTTC. It translates to CASSLEAENYGYTF.

The rearrangement joins TRBV29-1 to TRBJ1-2; D call uncertain. The ends were cut back, 4 bases at V and 4 bases at J, with 13 bases in the middle. Germline V gene lookup returns CDR1 SQVTM and CDR2 ANQGSEA. The CDR3 spans 13 residues. The CDR3 loop is CSVGKGEGYGYTF. The CDR3 DNA follows: TGCAGCGTTGGGAAGGGAGAAGGCTATGGCTACACCTTC.

The chain combines TRBV27 with TRBJ2-2, with TRBD2 as a possible D gene (6 bases). V was shortened by 10 bases and J by 2 bases, with 11 bases between the two germline ends. CDR3 size: 13 residues. Germline V gene sequence: CDR1 MNHEY, CDR2 SMNVEV (reference sequence). CDR3: CATTSTNTGELFF. DNA for the CDR3: TGTGCCACGACTAGTACCAACACCGGGGAGCTGTTTTTT.

The chain is built from TRBV7-3 and TRBJ2-1; 8 bases agree with TRBD2. J lost 9 bases, V lost 7 bases, and 14 bases had no gene match. The CDR3 runs to 15 residues. Germline CDR1 is SGHTA and CDR2 is FQGTGA. The CDR3 protein is CASIPRAGVLGEQFF. The CDR3 region has the DNA TGTGCCAGCATCCCCAGAGCGGGAGTTTTGGGTGAGCAGTTCTTC.

This chain connects TRBV6-1 to TRBJ1-1, with 8 bases matching TRBD1. The CDR3 covers 15 residues. The junction had 5 bases not matched to a gene; V was cut back by 3 bases and J by 2 bases. CDR1 is MNHNS, CDR2 SASEGT, per germline. The CDR3 DNA sequence: TGTGCCAGCAGTGACAACAGGGGGTATAACACTGAAGCTTTCTTT. This codes for CASSDNRGYNTEAFF.

V and J are TRBV10-3 and TRBJ1-4; tentatively, D is TRBD1 (5 bases). This CDR3 comprises 15 residues. The V and J ends lost 2 bases and 4 bases respectively, with 11 bases between them. CDR1 ENHRY and CDR2 SYGVKD come from the germline V gene. The CDR3 loop is CAISENDRDNEKLFF. The CDR3 bases are TGTGCCATCAGTGAGAATGACAGAGATAATGAAAAACTGTTTTTT.

V and J are TRBV19 and TRBJ2-3; a possible D gene is TRBD2 (5 bases). This CDR3 spans 13 amino acids. The V end lost 4 bases, the J end lost 1 base, and 6 bases lay between the germline ends. CDR1 and CDR2 from the germline V gene are LNHDA and SQIVND (reference sequence). In nucleotides, the CDR3 is TGTGCCAGTAGTAGGGGAGGCACAGATACGCAGTATTTT. Residues: CASSRGGTDTQYF.

The chain uses TRBV5-5 and TRBJ1-2; D ambiguous. There are 15 residues in the CDR3. Trimming took off 0 bases at V and 5 bases at J, with 14 bases between the two ends. Germline CDR1 reads SGHKS; CDR2 reads YYEKEE (reference sequence). The CDR3 DNA reads TGTGCCAGCAGCTTGGTGTACGACAACTCATATGGCTACACCTTC. It specifies CASSLVYDNSYGYTF. Looking up the rest from reference TRBV5-5 and TRBJ1-2 gives the full variable domain: DAGVTQSPTHLIKTRGQQVTLRCSPISGHKSVSWYQQVLGQGPQFIFQYYEKEERGRGNFPDRFSARQFPNYSSELNVNALLLGDSALYLCASSLVYDNSYGYTFGSGTRLTVV.

The chain carries TRBV7-2 and TRBJ1-4, with D uncertain. The CDR3 is made up of 16 amino acids. The V gene lost 0 bases and the J gene lost 3 bases, with 11 bases spanning the gap. The germline CDR1 and CDR2 sequences are SGHTA and FQGNSA. CDR3 sequence: CASSLASGEPNEKLFF. CDR3 bases: TGTGCCAGCAGCTTAGCAAGCGGGGAACCTAATGAAAAACTGTTTTTT.

This rearrangement joins TRBV6-1 to TRBJ2-7; tentative D call: TRBD2 (5 bases). Germline V gives CDR1 MNHNS, CDR2 SASEGT. Trimming pared 7 bases from V and 3 bases from J, leaving 7 bases between. The CDR3 has 11 amino acids. Here the CDR3 DNA reads TGTGCCAGCACACTAGTCTACGAGCAGTACTTC. This gives the protein CASTLVYEQYF.

This clone occurred a few times. The genes are TRBV9 and TRBJ2-1; 9 nucleotides align to TRBD2. The germline V gene has CDR1 SGDLS and CDR2 YYNGEE. The CDR3 spans 14 residues. The V and J ends lost 2 bases and 7 bases, in that order; junction bases with no gene match: 4. CDR3: CASSVGTSRNEQFF. The CDR3 region has the DNA TGTGCCAGCAGCGTTGGGACTAGCAGGAATGAGCAGTTCTTC.

J is TRBJ2-3 and V is TRBV6-4, with 7 bases that match TRBD2. Unmatched junction bases numbered 7, after V lost 4 bases and J lost 0 bases. CDR1 and CDR2 (germline): MRHNA, SNTAGT. CDR3 length equals 16 residues. The CDR3 region is CASSVGAGTSTDTQYF. The CDR3 DNA reads TGTGCCAGCAGTGTTGGAGCGGGAACTAGCACAGATACGCAGTATTTT.

The chain couples TRBV5-1 to TRBJ2-7; 7 bases align to TRBD2. Germline loops: CDR1 SGHRS, CDR2 YFSETQ. This CDR3 is built from 13 residues. Trimming cost V 0 bases and J 7 bases; bases outside gene matches: 4. CDR3 region: CASSLGEGGEQYF. CDR3 sequence (DNA): TGCGCCAGCAGCTTGGGAGAGGGAGGGGAGCAGTACTTC. The whole variable domain, remainder taken from reference TRBV5-1 and TRBJ2-7, is KAGVTQTPRYLIKTRGQQVTLSCSPISGHRSVSWYQQTPGQGLQFLFEYFSETQRNKGNFPGRFSGRQFSNSRSEMNVSTLELGDSALYLCASSLGEGGEQYFGPGTRLTVT.

This clone was seen a single time. The chain links TRBV11-2 to TRBJ2-1, with 9 bases lining up with TRBD2. Germline-derived CDR1 and CDR2 are SGHAT and FQNNGV. This CDR3 has 19 amino acids. The V and J ends lost 7 bases and 7 bases, in that order; junction bases with no gene match: 23. The CDR3 nucleotides read TGTGCCAGCACCCCCCCGGGGCAGGGGATTAGCGGGAGTAGGAATGAGCAGTTCTTC. Its translation is CASTPPGQGISGSRNEQFF.

In DNA form, the CDR3 reads TGCGCCAGCAGCCAAGAAGGGACTAGCGGGACCTTCCAAGAGACCCAGTACTTC. Residues: CASSQEGTSGTFQETQYF. The V gene is TRBV4-1, the J gene TRBJ2-5, with TRBD2 matching 13 bases. Trimming removed 0 bases from V and 1 base from J; junction bases left unmatched: 5. The CDR3 runs 18 residues. Germline assignment: CDR1 MGHRA and CDR2 YSYEKL.